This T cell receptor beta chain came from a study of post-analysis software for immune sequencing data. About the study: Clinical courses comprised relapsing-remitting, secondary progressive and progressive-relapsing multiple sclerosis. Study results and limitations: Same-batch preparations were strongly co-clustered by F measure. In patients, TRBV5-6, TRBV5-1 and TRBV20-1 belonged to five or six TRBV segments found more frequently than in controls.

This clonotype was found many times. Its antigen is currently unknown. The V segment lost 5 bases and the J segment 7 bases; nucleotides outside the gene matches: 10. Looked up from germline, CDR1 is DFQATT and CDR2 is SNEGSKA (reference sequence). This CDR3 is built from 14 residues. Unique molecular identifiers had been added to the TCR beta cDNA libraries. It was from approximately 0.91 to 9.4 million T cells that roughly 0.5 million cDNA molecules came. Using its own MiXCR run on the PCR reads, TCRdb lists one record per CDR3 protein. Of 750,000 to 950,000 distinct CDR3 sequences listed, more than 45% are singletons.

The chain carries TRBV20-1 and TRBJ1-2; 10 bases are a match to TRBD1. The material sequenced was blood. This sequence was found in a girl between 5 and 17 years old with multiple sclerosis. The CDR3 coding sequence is TGCAGTGCTTATCCGGGACAGGGGACGGGTGGCTACACCTTC. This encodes CSAYPGQGTGGYTF.